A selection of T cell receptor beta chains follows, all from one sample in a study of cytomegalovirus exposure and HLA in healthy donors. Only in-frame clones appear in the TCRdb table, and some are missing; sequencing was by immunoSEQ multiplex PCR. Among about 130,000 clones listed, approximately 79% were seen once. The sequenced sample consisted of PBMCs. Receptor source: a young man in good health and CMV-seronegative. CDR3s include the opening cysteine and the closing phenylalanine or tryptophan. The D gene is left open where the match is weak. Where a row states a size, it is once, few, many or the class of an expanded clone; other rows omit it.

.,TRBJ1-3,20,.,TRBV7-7,CASSPHRTAPWTFSGNTIYF,TGTGCCAGCAGCCCCCATAGGACAGCCCCTTGGACCTTCTCTGGAAACACCATATATTTT
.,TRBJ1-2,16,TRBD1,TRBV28,CASSSPDRGRGYGYTF,TGTGCCAGCAGTTCACCGGACAGGGGGCGCGGCTATGGCTACACCTTC
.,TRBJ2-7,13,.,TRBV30,CAWSQDTSYEQYF,TGTGCCTGGAGCCAGGACACCTCCTACGAGCAGTACTTC
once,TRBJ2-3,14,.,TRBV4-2,CASSQGGGTDTQYF,TGTGCCAGCAGCCAAGGGGGGGGCACAGATACGCAGTATTTT
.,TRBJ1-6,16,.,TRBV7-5,CARSFYPGQPNSPLHF,TGTGCCAGAAGCTTTTACCCGGGACAGCCTAATTCACCCCTCCACTTT
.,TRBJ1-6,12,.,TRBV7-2,CASSPLNSPLHF,TGTGCCAGCAGCCCCCTTAATTCACCCCTCCACTTT
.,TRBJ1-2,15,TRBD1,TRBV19,CASSILQGAPSGYTF,TGTGCCAGTAGTATACTCCAGGGGGCTCCCAGTGGCTACACCTTC
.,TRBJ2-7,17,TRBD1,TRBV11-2,CASSPIHRGPLGDEQYF,TGTGCCAGCAGCCCAATACACAGGGGCCCCCTCGGGGACGAGCAGTACTTC
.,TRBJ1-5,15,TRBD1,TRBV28,CASSLKPGGRQPQHF,TGTGCCAGCAGTTTAAAACCAGGGGGTCGTCAGCCCCAGCATTTT
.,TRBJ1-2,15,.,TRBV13,CASSSLGTENYGYTF,TGTGCCAGCAGCTCCCTCGGGACTGAGAACTATGGCTACACCTTC
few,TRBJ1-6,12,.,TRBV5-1,CAITGGNSPLHF,TGCGCCATCACAGGTGGGAATTCACCCCTCCACTTT